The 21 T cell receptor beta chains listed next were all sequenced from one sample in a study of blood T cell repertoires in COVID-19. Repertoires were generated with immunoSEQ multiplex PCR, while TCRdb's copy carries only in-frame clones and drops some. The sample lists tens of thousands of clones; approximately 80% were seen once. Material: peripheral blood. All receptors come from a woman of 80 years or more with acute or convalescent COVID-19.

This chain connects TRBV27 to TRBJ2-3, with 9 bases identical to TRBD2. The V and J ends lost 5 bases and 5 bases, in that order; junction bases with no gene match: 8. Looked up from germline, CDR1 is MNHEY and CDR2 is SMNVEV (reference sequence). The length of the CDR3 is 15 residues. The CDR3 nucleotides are TGTGCCAGCAGTCCCCAGCGGGGGGCTGTAGATACGCAGTATTTT. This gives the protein CASSPQRGAVDTQYF.

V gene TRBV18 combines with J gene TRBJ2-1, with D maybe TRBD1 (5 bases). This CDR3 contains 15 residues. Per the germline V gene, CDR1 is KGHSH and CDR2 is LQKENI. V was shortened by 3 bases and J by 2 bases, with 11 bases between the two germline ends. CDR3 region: CASSPGHQTYNEQFF. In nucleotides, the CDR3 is TGTGCCAGCTCACCCGGACACCAGACCTACAATGAGCAGTTCTTC.

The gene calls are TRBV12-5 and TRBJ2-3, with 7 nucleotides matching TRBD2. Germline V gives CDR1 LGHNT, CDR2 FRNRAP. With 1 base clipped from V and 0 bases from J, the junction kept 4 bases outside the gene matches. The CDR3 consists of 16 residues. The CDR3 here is CASGLDTSASTDTQYF. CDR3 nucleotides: TGTGCTAGTGGTTTGGATACTAGCGCTAGCACAGATACGCAGTATTTT.

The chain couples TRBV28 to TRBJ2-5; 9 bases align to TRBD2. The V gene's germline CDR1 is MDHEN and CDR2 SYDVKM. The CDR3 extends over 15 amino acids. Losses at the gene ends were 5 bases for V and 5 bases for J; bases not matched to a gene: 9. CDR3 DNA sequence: TGTGCCAGCAGTCCCCAAATAGCGGGAGCGGAGACCCAGTACTTC. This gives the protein CASSPQIAGAETQYF.

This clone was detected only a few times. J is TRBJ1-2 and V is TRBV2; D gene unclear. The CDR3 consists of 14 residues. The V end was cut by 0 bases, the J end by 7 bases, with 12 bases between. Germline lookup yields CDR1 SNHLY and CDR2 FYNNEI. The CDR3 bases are TGTGCCAGCAGTGAAGCCCTGCGGGAGGGTGGCTACACCTTC. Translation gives CASSEALREGGYTF.

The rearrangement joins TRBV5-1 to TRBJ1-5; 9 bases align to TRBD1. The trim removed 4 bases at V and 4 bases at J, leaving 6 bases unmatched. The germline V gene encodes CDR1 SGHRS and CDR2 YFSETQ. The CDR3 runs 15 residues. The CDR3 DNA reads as TGCGCCAGCAGCACCGGACAGGGGAATAATCAGCCCCAGCATTTT. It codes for CASSTGQGNNQPQHF. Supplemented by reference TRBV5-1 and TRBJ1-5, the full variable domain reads KAGVTQTPRYLIKTRGQQVTLSCSPISGHRSVSWYQQTPGQGLQFLFEYFSETQRNKGNFPGRFSGRQFSNSRSEMNVSTLELGDSALYLCASSTGQGNNQPQHFGDGTRLSIL.

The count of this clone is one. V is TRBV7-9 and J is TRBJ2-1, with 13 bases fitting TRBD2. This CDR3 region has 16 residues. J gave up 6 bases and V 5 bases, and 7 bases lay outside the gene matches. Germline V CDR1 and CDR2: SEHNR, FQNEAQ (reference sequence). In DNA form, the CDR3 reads TGTGCCAGCAGCCGAACCACTAGCGGGAGGGCCAATGAGCAGTTCTTC. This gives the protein CASSRTTSGRANEQFF. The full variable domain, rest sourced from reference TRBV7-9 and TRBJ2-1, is DTGVSQNPRHKITKRGQNVTFRCDPISEHNRLYWYRQTLGQGPEFLTYFQNEAQLEKSRLLSDRFSAERPKGSFSTLEIQRTEQGDSAMYLCASSRTTSGRANEQFFGPGTRLTVL.

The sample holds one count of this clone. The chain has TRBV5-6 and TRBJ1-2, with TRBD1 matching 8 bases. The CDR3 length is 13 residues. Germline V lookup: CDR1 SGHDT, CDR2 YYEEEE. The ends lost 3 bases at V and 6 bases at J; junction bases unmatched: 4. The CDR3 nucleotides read TGTGCCAGCAGCTCGGACAGGGACCATGGCTACACCTTC. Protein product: CASSSDRDHGYTF.

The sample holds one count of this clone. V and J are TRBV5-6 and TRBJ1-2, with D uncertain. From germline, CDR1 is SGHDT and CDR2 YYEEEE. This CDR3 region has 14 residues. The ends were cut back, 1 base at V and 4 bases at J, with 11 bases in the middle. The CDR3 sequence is CASSLLTLIYGYTF. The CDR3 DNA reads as TGTGCCAGCAGCTTGCTGACATTAATCTATGGCTACACCTTC.

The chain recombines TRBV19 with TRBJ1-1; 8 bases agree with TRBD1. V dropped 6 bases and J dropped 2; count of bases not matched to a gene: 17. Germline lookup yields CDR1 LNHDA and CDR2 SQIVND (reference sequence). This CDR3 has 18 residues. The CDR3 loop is CASRGARGRVGKNTEAFF. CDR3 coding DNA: TGTGCCAGTAGGGGCGCCAGGGGGCGGGTTGGAAAAAACACTGAAGCTTTCTTT.

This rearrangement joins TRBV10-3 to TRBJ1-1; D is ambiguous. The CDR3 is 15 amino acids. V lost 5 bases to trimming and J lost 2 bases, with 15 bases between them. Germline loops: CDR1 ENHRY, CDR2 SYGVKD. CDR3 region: CAISSKLQVNTEAFF. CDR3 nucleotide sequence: TGTGCCATCAGTTCCAAATTACAAGTTAACACTGAAGCTTTCTTT.

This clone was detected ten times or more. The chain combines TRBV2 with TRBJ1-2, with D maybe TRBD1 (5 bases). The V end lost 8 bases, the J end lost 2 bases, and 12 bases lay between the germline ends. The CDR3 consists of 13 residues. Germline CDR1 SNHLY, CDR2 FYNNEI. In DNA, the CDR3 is TGTGCCAGCCACCGGGACTCAAACTATGGCTACACCTTC. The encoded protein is CASHRDSNYGYTF.

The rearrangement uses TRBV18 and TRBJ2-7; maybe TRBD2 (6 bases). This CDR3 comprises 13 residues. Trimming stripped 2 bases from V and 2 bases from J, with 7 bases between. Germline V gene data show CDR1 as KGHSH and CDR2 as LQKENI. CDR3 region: CASSPGTPYEQYF. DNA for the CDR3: TGTGCCAGCTCACCAGGGACTCCCTACGAGCAGTACTTC. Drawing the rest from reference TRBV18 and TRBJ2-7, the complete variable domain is NAGVMQNPRHLVRRRGQEARLRCSPMKGHSHVYWYRQLPEEGLKFMVYLQKENIIDESGMPKERFSAEFPKEGPSILRIQQVVRGDSAAYFCASSPGTPYEQYFGPGTRLTVT.

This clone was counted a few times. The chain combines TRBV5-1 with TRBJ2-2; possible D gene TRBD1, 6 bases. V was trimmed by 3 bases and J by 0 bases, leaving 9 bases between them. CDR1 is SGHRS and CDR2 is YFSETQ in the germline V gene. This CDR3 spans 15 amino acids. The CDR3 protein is CASSSQGPNTGELFF. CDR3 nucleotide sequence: TGCGCCAGCAGCTCACAGGGCCCGAACACCGGGGAGCTGTTTTTT.

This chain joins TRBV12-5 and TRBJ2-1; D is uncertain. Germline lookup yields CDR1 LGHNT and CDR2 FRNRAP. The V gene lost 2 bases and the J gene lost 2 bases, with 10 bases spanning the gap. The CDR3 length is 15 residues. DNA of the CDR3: TGTGCTAGTGGTTTGATCAGGAATGCCTACAATGAGCAGTTCTTC. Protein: CASGLIRNAYNEQFF.

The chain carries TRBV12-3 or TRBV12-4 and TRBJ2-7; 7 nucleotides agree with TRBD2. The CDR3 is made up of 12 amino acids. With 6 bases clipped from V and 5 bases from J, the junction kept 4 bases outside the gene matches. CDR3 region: CASSPTSNEQYF. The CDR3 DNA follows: TGTGCCAGCAGCCCGACTAGCAACGAGCAGTACTTC.

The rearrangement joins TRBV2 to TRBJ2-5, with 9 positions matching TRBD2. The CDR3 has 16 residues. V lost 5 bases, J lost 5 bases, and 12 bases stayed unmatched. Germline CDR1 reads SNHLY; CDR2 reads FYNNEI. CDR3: CASSLAGVYDGETQYF. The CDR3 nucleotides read TGTGCCAGCAGTTTAGCGGGAGTTTACGATGGGGAGACCCAGTACTTC.

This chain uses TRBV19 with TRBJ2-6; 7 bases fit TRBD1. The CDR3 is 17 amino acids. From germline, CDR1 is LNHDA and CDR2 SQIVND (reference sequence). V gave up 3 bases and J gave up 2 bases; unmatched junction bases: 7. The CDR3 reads CASSILGQITGANVLTF. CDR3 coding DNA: TGTGCCAGTAGTATCTTGGGACAGATTACTGGGGCCAACGTCCTGACTTTC.

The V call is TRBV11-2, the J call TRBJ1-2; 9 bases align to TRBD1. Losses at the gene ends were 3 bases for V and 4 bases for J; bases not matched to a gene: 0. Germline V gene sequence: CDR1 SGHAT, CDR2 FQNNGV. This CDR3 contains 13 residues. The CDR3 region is CASSLGQGYGYTF. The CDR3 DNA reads TGTGCCAGCAGCTTGGGACAGGGCTATGGCTACACCTTC.

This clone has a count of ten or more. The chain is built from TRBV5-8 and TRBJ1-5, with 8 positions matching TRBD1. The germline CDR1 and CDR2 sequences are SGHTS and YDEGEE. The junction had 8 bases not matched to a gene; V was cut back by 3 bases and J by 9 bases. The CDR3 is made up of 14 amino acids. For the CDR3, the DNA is TGTGCCAGCAGCTCCGACAGGGGCCTTGGGCCCCAGCATTTT. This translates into CASSSDRGLGPQHF.

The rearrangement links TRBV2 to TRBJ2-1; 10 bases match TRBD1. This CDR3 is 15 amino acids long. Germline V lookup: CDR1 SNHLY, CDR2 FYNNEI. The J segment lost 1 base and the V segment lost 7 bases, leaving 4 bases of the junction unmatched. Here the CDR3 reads CASNQGQGSYNEQFF. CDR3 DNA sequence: TGTGCCAGCAACCAGGGACAGGGGTCCTACAATGAGCAGTTCTTC.